This TCR beta chain was profiled in a study of T cells in localized non-small cell lung cancer. Overall study results and limits: Sequencing was limited to one tumor region, leaving the possibility of heterogeneity open. Of the tissues analyzed, uninvolved adjacent lung showed maximal T cell clonality, greater than tumor. Greater blood T cell density accompanied longer overall survival.

Adjacent lung samples, free of atypia, were obtained at least 2 cm from the tumor margin. Only in-frame clones appear in the TCRdb table, and some are missing; sequencing was by immunoSEQ multiplex PCR. Here the sample spans 850 to 1,400 clones, about 26% being singletons. This clone was counted a few times. The antigen remains undetermined. Germline V lookup: CDR1 SGDLS, CDR2 YYNGEE. There are 14 residues in the CDR3. Trimming removed 5 bases at V and 5 bases at J, with 16 bases between. V gene TRBV9 combines with J gene TRBJ1-2; the D is unclear. The receptor's source is a male donor aged 60 or older with stage I lung adenocarcinoma. The sample in question was normal lung tissue next to the tumor, obtained before any cancer treatment. CDR3 loop: CASRDSREGYGYTF. CDR3 nucleotide sequence: TGTGCCAGCAGAGATTCGCGCGAAGGTTATGGCTACACCTTC.